A single sample gave rise to the 29 T cell receptor beta chains below, sequenced in a study of shared clonotypes between healthy human individuals. Using immunoSEQ multiplex PCR, the repertoire was profiled, and TCRdb retains in-frame clones only, with some absent. The table includes under 650,000 clones, 90% to 96% detected once. Sequences were obtained from naive CD4+ T cells sorted from blood. The subset here: CD45RA+ positively selected. These receptors were taken from a woman between 25 and 40 years old in good health.

The chain recombines TRBV5-1 with TRBJ1-4, with D tentatively TRBD1 (5 bases). The CDR3 has 14 amino acids. V lost 3 bases, J lost 1 base, and 7 bases lay in between. Germline V CDR1 and CDR2: SGHRS, YFSETQ. As DNA, the CDR3 is TGCGCCAGCAGCTCCCAGGGAACTAATGAAAAACTGTTTTTT. As protein: CASSSQGTNEKLFF.

The CDR3 DNA sequence: TGTGCCAGCAGCTTGGTGCCGGGACAGGGGGCGCTAGTTAATGAAAAACTGTTTTTT. This translates into CASSLVPGQGALVNEKLFF. J is TRBJ1-4 and V is TRBV5-4, with 12 bases aligning to TRBD1. The germline V gene encodes CDR1 SGHNT and CDR2 YYREEE (reference sequence). The CDR3 runs to 19 residues. Germline trimming cut 0 bases from V and 4 bases from J; bases unmatched to any gene: 10. Complete variable domain (other parts from reference TRBV5-4 and TRBJ1-4): ETGVTQSPTHLIKTRGQQVTLRCSSQSGHNTVSWYQQALGQGPQFIFQYYREEENGRGNFPPRFSGLQFPNYSSELNVNALELDDSALYLCASSLVPGQGALVNEKLFFGSGTQLSVL.

This chain connects TRBV27 to TRBJ2-6; D call uncertain. V lost 5 bases and J 0 bases, leaving 11 bases between the germline ends. Germline V gene data show CDR1 as MNHEY and CDR2 as SMNVEV (reference sequence). The length of the CDR3 is 16 residues. CDR3 in amino acids: CASSARRASGANVLTF. The CDR3 coding sequence is TGTGCCAGCAGTGCTCGACGGGCCTCTGGGGCCAACGTCCTGACTTTC. Complete variable domain (other parts from reference TRBV27 and TRBJ2-6): EAQVTQNPRYLITVTGKKLTVTCSQNMNHEYMSWYRQDPGLGLRQIYYSMNVEVTDKGDVPEGYKVSRKEKRNFPLILESPSPNQTSLYFCASSARRASGANVLTFGAGSRLTVL.

The V call is TRBV5-8, the J call TRBJ1-1; no definite D call. Germline values: CDR1 SGHTS, CDR2 YDEGEE. The CDR3 sequence is 14 residues long. V lost 2 bases and J 0 bases, leaving 8 bases between the germline ends. In nucleotides, the CDR3 is TGTGCCAGCAGCTTTGCGGCGTTGAACACTGAAGCTTTCTTT. The encoded protein is CASSFAALNTEAFF.

The V call is TRBV7-2, the J call TRBJ1-3; perhaps TRBD1 as D (6 bases). Per the germline V gene, CDR1 is SGHTA and CDR2 is FQGNSA. The CDR3 is 17 amino acids. Trimming left V 5 bases short and J 4 bases short, with 21 bases between. CDR3 bases: TGTGCCAGCAGCAGTTCCGGGGGCCGGGTTTTGGGAAACACCATATATTTT. This translates into CASSSSGGRVLGNTIYF.

The chain couples TRBV25-1 to TRBJ2-7, with D hard to call. V lost 3 bases to trimming and J lost 3 bases, with 12 bases between them. CDR1 and CDR2 from the germline V gene are MGHDK and SYGVNS. The CDR3 contains 14 residues. The chain's CDR3 is CASSDARRNYEQYF. In DNA, the CDR3 is TGTGCCAGCAGTGATGCCAGGCGTAACTACGAGCAGTACTTC.

The genes are TRBV5-1 and TRBJ2-2, with TRBD1 matching 9 bases. This CDR3 comprises 16 residues. With 4 bases clipped from V and 9 bases from J, the junction kept 13 bases outside the gene matches. Germline loops: CDR1 SGHRS, CDR2 YFSETQ. The CDR3 here is CASSEGRDRVPRELFF. CDR3 in DNA: TGCGCCAGCAGCGAGGGCCGGGACAGGGTTCCCCGGGAGCTGTTTTTT.

The chain employs TRBV30 and TRBJ2-4; D is unresolved. This CDR3 contains 12 residues. CDR1 and CDR2 from the germline V gene are GTSNPN and SVGIG (reference sequence). With 2 bases removed from V and 1 base from J, the gap between germline ends came to 3 bases. The CDR3 DNA reads as TGTGCCTGGAGTTCGGCCAAAAACATTCAGTACTTC. It specifies CAWSSAKNIQYF. Combining the CDR3 with reference TRBV30 and TRBJ2-4 gives the whole variable domain SQTIHQWPATLVQPVGSPLSLECTVEGTSNPNLYWYRQAAGRGLQLLFYSVGIGQISSEVPQNLSASRPQDRQFILSSKKLLLSDSGFYLCAWSSAKNIQYFGAGTRLSVL.

This clone was detected once. The rearrangement uses TRBV15 and TRBJ2-1; 7 positions match TRBD1. This CDR3 comprises 17 residues. Trimming removed 0 bases from V and 2 bases from J; junction bases left unmatched: 7. Germline V CDR1 and CDR2: LNHNV, YYDKDF (reference sequence). The CDR3 sequence: CATSRDRGGSTYNEQFF. CDR3 DNA sequence: TGTGCCACCAGCAGAGATCGAGGGGGCTCTACCTACAATGAGCAGTTCTTC.

The chain is built from TRBV6-6 and TRBJ2-1, with 9 bases lining up with TRBD1. This CDR3 region has 15 residues. V lost 0 bases to trimming and J lost 10 bases; unmatched junction nucleotides: 7. Germline CDR1 reads MNHNY; CDR2 reads SVGAGI (reference sequence). In DNA, the CDR3 is TGTGCCAGCAGTTACTCAAGGGACAGGGAAAGGGAGCAGTTCTTC. Translated: CASSYSRDREREQFF.

V and J are TRBV5-1 and TRBJ2-6, with D unresolved. Germline values: CDR1 SGHRS, CDR2 YFSETQ. Between the trimmed V and J ends, which lost 0 bases and 0 bases, there was a span of 13 bases. The length of the CDR3 is 18 residues. Here the CDR3 reads CASSLGLPTYSGANVLTF. The CDR3 DNA reads TGCGCCAGCAGCTTGGGGTTACCCACTTACTCTGGGGCCAACGTCCTGACTTTC.

This clone was detected a few times. J is TRBJ2-1 and V is TRBV11-2; the D is unclear. This CDR3 is 15 amino acids long. From germline, CDR1 is SGHAT and CDR2 FQNNGV. Trimming took 7 bases from V and 1 from J, leaving 14 bases between them. This CDR3 is CASTRSSQSYNEQFF. In DNA, the CDR3 is TGTGCCAGCACAAGATCCTCTCAGTCCTACAATGAGCAGTTCTTC.

The chain combines TRBV6-5 with TRBJ1-1, with a tentative D call TRBD1 (5 bases). The CDR3 covers 15 residues. V shed 6 bases and J shed 9 bases, with 23 bases lying between them. Germline CDR1 MNHEY, CDR2 SVGAGI. This CDR3 is CASSPPAGEGVKAFF. The DNA for the CDR3 is TGTGCCAGCAGCCCTCCCGCGGGGGAGGGAGTGAAAGCTTTCTTT.

The chain carries TRBV11-2 and TRBJ2-2; TRBD1 aligns across 11 bases. In germline, CDR1 is SGHAT, CDR2 FQNNGV. The CDR3 covers 15 residues. V dropped 5 bases and J dropped 5; count of bases not matched to a gene: 4. CDR3 sequence: CASSPGTGGTGELFF. DNA for the CDR3: TGTGCCAGCAGCCCCGGGACAGGGGGGACCGGGGAGCTGTTTTTT.

The gene calls are TRBV6-5 and TRBJ2-7; 8 positions match TRBD2. This CDR3 spans 16 amino acids. The V gene end was trimmed by 2 bases and the J gene end by 0 bases; junction bases not matched to a gene: 6. CDR1 is MNHEY, CDR2 SVGAGI, per germline. The CDR3 reads CASSYRREGGSYEQYF. Here the CDR3 DNA reads TGTGCCAGCAGTTACCGCCGGGAGGGGGGCTCCTACGAGCAGTACTTC.

The CDR3 spells CASSQDPQVLNEQFF. CDR3 coding DNA: TGCGCCAGCAGCCAGGACCCCCAGGTTTTGAATGAGCAGTTCTTC. The chain uses TRBV5-1 and TRBJ2-1; D ambiguous. Trimming shortened V by 4 bases and J by 7 bases, and 18 bases separated the two germline ends. The CDR3 totals 15 residues. Germline lookup yields CDR1 SGHRS and CDR2 YFSETQ.

The chain couples TRBV7-9 to TRBJ1-3; D is unclear. Trimming took 3 bases from V and 0 from J, leaving 12 bases between them. The CDR3 consists of 16 residues. Germline V gives CDR1 SEHNR, CDR2 FQNEAQ (reference sequence). The CDR3, as DNA: TGTGCCAGCAGCTTCCTCAGTGAGAGCTCTGGAAACACCATATATTTT. Translated: CASSFLSESSGNTIYF.

The chain links TRBV28 to TRBJ1-5, with D hard to call. In germline, CDR1 is MDHEN, CDR2 SYDVKM. The CDR3 spans 16 residues. V lost 3 bases, J lost 0 bases, and 12 bases lay in between. Here the CDR3 reads CASSFNGLSSNQPQHF. The CDR3 DNA is TGTGCCAGCAGTTTTAACGGCCTTTCTAGCAATCAGCCCCAGCATTTT.

This CDR3 reads CASSMDRRAEAFF. The CDR3, as DNA: TGTGCCAGTAGTATGGACAGGCGTGCTGAAGCTTTCTTT. This sequence joins TRBV19 and TRBJ1-1, with 7 bases aligning to TRBD1. Germline V gene lookup returns CDR1 LNHDA and CDR2 SQIVND (reference sequence). The CDR3 covers 13 residues. Unmatched junction bases numbered 4, after V lost 3 bases and J lost 6 bases.

This chain uses TRBV19 with TRBJ2-3; tentative D call: TRBD2 (5 bases). The V gene's germline CDR1 is LNHDA and CDR2 SQIVND (reference sequence). V lost 3 bases, J lost 2 bases, and 6 bases lay in between. The CDR3 length is 13 residues. CDR3 nucleotides: TGTGCCAGTAGTATTCTAGCCACAGATACGCAGTATTTT. It translates to CASSILATDTQYF.

This clone was seen only once. V is TRBV18 and J is TRBJ1-4; 9 bases fit TRBD1. Trimming took 2 bases from V and 6 from J; bases not matched to a gene: 4. The CDR3 loop spans 15 amino acids. The germline CDR1 and CDR2 sequences are KGHSH and LQKENI. The CDR3 DNA reads as TGTGCCAGCTCACCAAAGACAGGGGGGGATGAAAAACTGTTTTTT. It encodes CASSPKTGGDEKLFF.

CDR3 sequence: CASNLPGRGQETQYF. The CDR3 nucleotides are TGTGCCAGCAACCTCCCGGGGAGGGGGCAAGAGACCCAGTACTTC. This chain links TRBV28 with TRBJ2-5, with D maybe TRBD2 (7 bases). CDR1 is MDHEN, CDR2 SYDVKM, per germline. With 7 bases removed from V and 2 bases from J, the gap between germline ends came to 17 bases. This CDR3 is built from 15 residues. The full variable domain, its missing parts supplied by reference TRBV28 and TRBJ2-5, is DVKVTQSSRYLVKRTGEKVFLECVQDMDHENMFWYRQDPGLGLRLIYFSYDVKMKEKGDIPEGYSVSREKKERFSLILESASTNQTSMYLCASNLPGRGQETQYFGPGTRLLVL.

The chain joins TRBV7-2 to TRBJ2-5; D is perhaps TRBD1 (5 bases). V was shortened by 7 bases and J by 4 bases, with 22 bases between the two germline ends. Germline lookup yields CDR1 SGHTA and CDR2 FQGNSA. This CDR3 comprises 16 residues. CDR3: CASIAGRNVQGETQYF. CDR3 bases: TGTGCCAGCATAGCCGGCAGGAATGTTCAGGGAGAGACCCAGTACTTC.

The chain employs TRBV14 and TRBJ1-1; D is undetermined. V shed 1 base and J shed 5 bases, with 8 bases lying between them. Germline CDR1 SGHDN, CDR2 FVKESK. This CDR3 is built from 13 residues. DNA for the CDR3: TGTGCCAGCAGCCAAGTTGCGGGGACTGAAGCTTTCTTT. It codes for CASSQVAGTEAFF.

This chain connects TRBV27 to TRBJ2-1, with D possibly being TRBD1 (5 bases). V was cut by 6 bases and J by 3 bases, with 9 bases left in between. The CDR3 has 13 amino acids. The germline V gene has CDR1 MNHEY and CDR2 SMNVEV (reference sequence). The chain's CDR3 is CASRMTDYNEQFF. The CDR3, as DNA: TGTGCCAGCAGGATGACAGACTACAATGAGCAGTTCTTC.

This chain uses TRBV7-8 with TRBJ1-5; TRBD1 matches at 7 bases. Germline lookup yields CDR1 SGHVS and CDR2 FQNEAQ. The V segment lost 4 bases and the J segment 6 bases; nucleotides outside the gene matches: 9. The length of the CDR3 is 15 residues. DNA for the CDR3: TGTGCCAGCAGCTCCAGGGACAGAAATGGTCAGCCCCAGCATTTT. Translating it yields CASSSRDRNGQPQHF.

CDR3 protein: CASSAGRTMNQPQHF. The CDR3 DNA follows: TGTGCCAGCAGTGCGGGACGGACAATGAATCAGCCCCAGCATTTT. The V call is TRBV6-1, the J call TRBJ1-5; possibly TRBD1 for D (5 bases). CDR1 is MNHNS, CDR2 SASEGT, per germline. This CDR3 has 15 residues. Trimming left V 4 bases short and J 4 bases short, with 14 bases between.

V is TRBV27 and J is TRBJ2-7; 11 bases are shared with TRBD1. The CDR3 spans 16 residues. V was pared by 6 bases and J by 3 bases, with 10 bases of the junction left unmatched. In germline, CDR1 is MNHEY, CDR2 SMNVEV (reference sequence). CDR3 region: CASSTLWGQGVYEQYF. The CDR3 DNA follows: TGTGCCAGCAGCACCTTATGGGGACAGGGGGTCTACGAGCAGTACTTC.

The CDR3 reads CASKGTSGNNEQFF. Written as DNA, the CDR3 is TGTGCCAGCAAAGGGACTAGCGGGAACAATGAGCAGTTCTTC. The V and J genes are TRBV6-6 and TRBJ2-1, with TRBD2 matching 13 bases. After removal of 7 bases from V and 5 bases from J, the junction contained 2 bases not matched to a gene. In germline, CDR1 is MNHNY, CDR2 SVGAGI (reference sequence). The length of the CDR3 is 14 residues.